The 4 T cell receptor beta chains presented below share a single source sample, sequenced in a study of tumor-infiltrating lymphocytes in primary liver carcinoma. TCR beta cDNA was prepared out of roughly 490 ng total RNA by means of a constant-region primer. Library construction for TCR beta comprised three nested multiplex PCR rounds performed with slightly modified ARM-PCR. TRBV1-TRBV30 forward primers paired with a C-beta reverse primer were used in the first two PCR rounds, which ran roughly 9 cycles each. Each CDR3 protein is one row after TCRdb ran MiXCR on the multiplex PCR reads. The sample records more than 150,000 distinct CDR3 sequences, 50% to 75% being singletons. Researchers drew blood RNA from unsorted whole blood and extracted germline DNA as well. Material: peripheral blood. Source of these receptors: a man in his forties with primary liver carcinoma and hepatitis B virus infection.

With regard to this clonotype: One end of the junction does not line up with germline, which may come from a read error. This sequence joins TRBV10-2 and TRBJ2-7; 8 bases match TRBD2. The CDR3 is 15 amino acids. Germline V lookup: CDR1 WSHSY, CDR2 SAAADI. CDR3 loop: CASSESSGIVYEQHF. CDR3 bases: TGCGCCAGCAGTGAGTCTAGCGGGATAGTGTACGAGCAGCACTTC.

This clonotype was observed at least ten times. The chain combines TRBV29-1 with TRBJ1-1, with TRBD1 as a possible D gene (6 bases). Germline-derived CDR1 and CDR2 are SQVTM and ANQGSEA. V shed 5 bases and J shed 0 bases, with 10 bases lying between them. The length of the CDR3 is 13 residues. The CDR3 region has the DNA TGCAGCGTTCGACAGGCCCTGAACACTGAAGCTTTCTTT. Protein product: CSVRQALNTEAFF.

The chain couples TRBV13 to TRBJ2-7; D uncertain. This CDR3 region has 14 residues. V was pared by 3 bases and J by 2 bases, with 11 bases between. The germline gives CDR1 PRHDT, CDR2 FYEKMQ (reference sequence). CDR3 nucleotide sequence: TGTGCCAGCAGCTTGGCGGTCTCGGCCTACGAGCAGTACTTC. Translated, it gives CASSLAVSAYEQYF.

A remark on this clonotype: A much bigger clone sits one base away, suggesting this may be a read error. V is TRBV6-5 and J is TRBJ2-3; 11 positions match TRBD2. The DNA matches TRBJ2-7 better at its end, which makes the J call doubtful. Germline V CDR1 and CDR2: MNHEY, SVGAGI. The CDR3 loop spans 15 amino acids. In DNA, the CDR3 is TGTGCCAGCGGTTGGACTAGCGGGTCTACCTACGAGCAGTACTTC. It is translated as CASGWTSGSTYEQYF.